The text below deals with one T cell receptor beta chain. Libraries were prepared by immunoSEQ multiplex PCR; TCRdb keeps only in-frame clonotypes and omits some of them. In the table there are around 200,000 clones, roughly nine tenths of which are singletons. This sample was taken from a study of blood T cell repertoires in COVID-19. Study-wide background: Samples came from the United States, Italy and Spain, spanning acute and convalescent COVID-19.

This TCR came from a man in his 70s with active or convalescent COVID-19. The sequenced material came from peripheral blood.

CDR3 loop: CASSPTGGINSEQYF. As DNA, the CDR3 is TGTGCCAGCAGCCCAACCGGGGGGATCAATTCCGAGCAGTACTTC. The chain employs TRBV9 and TRBJ2-7; 7 bases are shared with TRBD2. Germline assignment: CDR1 SGDLS and CDR2 YYNGEE. CDR3 size: 15 residues. J was trimmed by 6 bases and V by 4 bases; bases with no gene match: 13.